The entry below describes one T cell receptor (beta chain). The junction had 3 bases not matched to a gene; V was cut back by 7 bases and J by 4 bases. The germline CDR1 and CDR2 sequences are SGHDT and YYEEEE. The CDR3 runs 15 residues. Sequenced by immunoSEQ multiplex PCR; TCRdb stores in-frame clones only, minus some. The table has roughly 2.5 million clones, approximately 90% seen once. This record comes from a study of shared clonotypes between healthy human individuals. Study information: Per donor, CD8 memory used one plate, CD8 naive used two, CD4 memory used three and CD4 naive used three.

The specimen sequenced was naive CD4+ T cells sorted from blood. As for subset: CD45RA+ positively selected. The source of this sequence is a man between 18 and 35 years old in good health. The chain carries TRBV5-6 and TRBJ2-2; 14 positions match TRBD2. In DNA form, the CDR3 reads TGTGCCAGCGGGGGACTAGCGGGAGCCACCGGGGAGCTGTTTTTT. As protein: CASGGLAGATGELFF.